This T cell receptor (beta chain) was recovered during a study of blood T cells in healthy people across ages. Primers used in a second PCR of roughly 6 to 11 cycles were a sample-barcoded 5' primer and a J-beta primer mix. From each sample, at least 2.5 million paired-end reads containing CDR3 were obtained. A single record per CDR3 protein comes from TCRdb applying MiXCR to the 5' RACE reads. The table shows some 920,000 distinct CDR3 sequences, with roughly 47% occurring only once. Study-level results: Strong correlation linked observed beta diversity and percent naive T cells. Unsorted PBMCs blocked a conclusive comparison of naive and antigen-experienced cells.

Note on this clonotype: Its specificity is not known.

The authors extracted at least 6 micrograms of total RNA per sample. The V gene lost 1 base and the J gene lost 0 bases, with 11 bases spanning the gap. This CDR3 has 16 amino acids. Germline lookup yields CDR1 SGHKS and CDR2 YYEKEE (reference sequence). The J gene is TRBJ2-1, the V gene TRBV5-5; tentative D call: TRBD2 (5 bases). The clonotype was recovered from a woman in her sixties in good health. The sample comprised blood. The CDR3 sequence: CASSLIRGSSYNEQFF. As DNA, the CDR3 is TGTGCCAGCAGCTTGATTCGGGGTAGCTCCTACAATGAGCAGTTCTTC.